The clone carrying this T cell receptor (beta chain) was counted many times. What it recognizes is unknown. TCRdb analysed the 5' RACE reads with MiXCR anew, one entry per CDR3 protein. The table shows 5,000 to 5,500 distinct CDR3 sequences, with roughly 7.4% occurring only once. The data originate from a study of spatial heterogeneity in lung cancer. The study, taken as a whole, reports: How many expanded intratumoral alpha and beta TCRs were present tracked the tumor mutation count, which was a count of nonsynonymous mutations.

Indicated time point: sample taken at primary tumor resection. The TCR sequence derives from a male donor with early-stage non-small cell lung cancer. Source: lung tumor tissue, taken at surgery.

In nucleotides, the CDR3 is TGTGCCAGCAGTTATCAACTAGATTCCTACGAGCAGTACTTC. Protein product: CASSYQLDSYEQYF. V is TRBV6-5 and J is TRBJ2-7, with a weak D call TRBD2 (5 bases). V shed 3 bases and J shed 1 base, with 10 bases lying between them. The length of the CDR3 is 14 residues. Looked up from germline, CDR1 is MNHEY and CDR2 is SVGAGI.